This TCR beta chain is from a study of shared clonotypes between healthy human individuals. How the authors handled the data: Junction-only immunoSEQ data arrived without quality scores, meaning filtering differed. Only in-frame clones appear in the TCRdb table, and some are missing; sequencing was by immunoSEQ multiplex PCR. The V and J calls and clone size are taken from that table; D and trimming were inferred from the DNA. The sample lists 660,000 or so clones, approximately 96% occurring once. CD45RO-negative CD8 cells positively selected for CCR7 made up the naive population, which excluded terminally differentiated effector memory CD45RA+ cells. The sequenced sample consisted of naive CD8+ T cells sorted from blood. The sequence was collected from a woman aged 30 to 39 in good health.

CDR3 DNA: TGCGCCAGCAGCTTGGGGGGACTAGCGGGAGTCGAGCAGTACTTC. It is translated as CASSLGGLAGVEQYF. The chain links TRBV5-1 to TRBJ2-7; 14 nucleotides line up with TRBD2. Germline trimming cut 0 bases from V and 6 bases from J; bases unmatched to any gene: 2. Per germline, CDR1 SGHRS and CDR2 YFSETQ. CDR3 length equals 15 residues.